This T cell receptor (beta chain) is drawn from a study of shared clonotypes between healthy human individuals. Worth noting for this clone: A clone one base away is much larger, so this may be a read error. The identical CDR3 is also encoded by other nucleotide sequences in the sample.

V trimming: 6 bases; J trimming: 4 bases; junction bases outside the gene matches: 17. CDR3 length: 18 residues. Looked up from germline, CDR1 is MDHEN and CDR2 is SYDVKM. Produced via immunoSEQ multiplex PCR; TCRdb's table is partial and in-frame only. The sample consists of hundreds of thousands of clones, more than 70% of them appearing once. The chain combines TRBV28 with TRBJ1-3; 8 nucleotides line up with TRBD1. Sequencing was performed on PBMCs. The clonotype originates from a woman between 35 and 50 years old in good health. Some clones in this sample may be carry-over from other donors' samples. The CDR3 nucleotides are TGTGCCAGCAGACAGGGTCCGGGACAGGTCGGTTCGGGAAACACCATATATTTT. Protein sequence: CASRQGPGQVGSGNTIYF. The whole variable domain, filled in from reference TRBV28 and TRBJ1-3, reads DVKVTQSSRYLVKRTGEKVFLECVQDMDHENMFWYRQDPGLGLRLIYFSYDVKMKEKGDIPEGYSVSREKKERFSLILESASTNQTSMYLCASRQGPGQVGSGNTIYFGEGSWLTVV.